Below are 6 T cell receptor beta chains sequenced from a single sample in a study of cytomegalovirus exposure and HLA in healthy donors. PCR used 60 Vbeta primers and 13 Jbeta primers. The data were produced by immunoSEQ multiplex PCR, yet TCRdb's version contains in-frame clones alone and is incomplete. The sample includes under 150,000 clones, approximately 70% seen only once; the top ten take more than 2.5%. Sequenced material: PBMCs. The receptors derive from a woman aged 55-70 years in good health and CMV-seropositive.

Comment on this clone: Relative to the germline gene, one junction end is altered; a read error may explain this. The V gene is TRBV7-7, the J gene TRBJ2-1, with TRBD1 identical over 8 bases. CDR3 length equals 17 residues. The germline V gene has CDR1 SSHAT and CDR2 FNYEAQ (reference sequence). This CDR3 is CASSLDSGTGAYNEQFF. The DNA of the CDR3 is TGTGCTAGCAGCTTAGATTCCGGGACAGGAGCCTACAATGAGCAGTTCTTC.

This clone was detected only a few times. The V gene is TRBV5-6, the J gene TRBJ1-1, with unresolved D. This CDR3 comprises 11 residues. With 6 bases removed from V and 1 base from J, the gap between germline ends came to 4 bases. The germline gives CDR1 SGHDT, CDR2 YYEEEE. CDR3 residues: CASNRNTEAFF. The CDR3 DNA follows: TGTGCCAGCAATAGGAACACTGAAGCTTTCTTT.

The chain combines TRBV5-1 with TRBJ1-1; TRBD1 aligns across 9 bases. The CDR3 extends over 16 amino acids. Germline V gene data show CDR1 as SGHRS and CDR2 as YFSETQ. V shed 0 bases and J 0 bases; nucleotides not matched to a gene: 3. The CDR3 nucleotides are TGCGCCAGCAGCTTGGGGACAGGGGAGATGAACACTGAAGCTTTCTTT. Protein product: CASSLGTGEMNTEAFF.

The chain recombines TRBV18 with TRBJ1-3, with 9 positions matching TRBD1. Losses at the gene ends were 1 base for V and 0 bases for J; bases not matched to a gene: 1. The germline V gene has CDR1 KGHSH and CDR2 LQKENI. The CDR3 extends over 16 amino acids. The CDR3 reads CASSPQTGGSGNTIYF. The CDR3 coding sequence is TGTGCCAGCTCACCACAGACAGGGGGCTCTGGAAACACCATATATTTT.

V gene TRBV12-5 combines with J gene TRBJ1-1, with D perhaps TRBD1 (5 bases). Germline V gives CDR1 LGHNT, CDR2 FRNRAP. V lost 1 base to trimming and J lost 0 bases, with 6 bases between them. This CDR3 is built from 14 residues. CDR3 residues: CASGLETVNTEAFF. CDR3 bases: TGTGCTAGTGGTTTGGAGACAGTGAACACTGAAGCTTTCTTT.

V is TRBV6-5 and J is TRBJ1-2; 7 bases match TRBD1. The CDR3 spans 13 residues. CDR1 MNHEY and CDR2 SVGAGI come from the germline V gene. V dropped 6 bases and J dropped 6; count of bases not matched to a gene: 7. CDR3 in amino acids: CASRTGTANGYTF. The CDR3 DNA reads TGTGCCAGCAGAACCGGGACAGCTAATGGCTACACCTTC.